The 8 T cell receptor beta chains in this list originate from one sample, sequenced in a study of T cells in Graves' hyperthyroidism and ophthalmopathy. RNA transcripts yielded amplified TCR beta CDR3 regions. The HTBI primer set served for first-round RT-PCR of the TCR CDR3. TCRdb processed the multiplex PCR reads anew with MiXCR; each CDR3 protein has one entry. The sample holds over 350,000 distinct CDR3 sequences, roughly 20% seen once. Material for sequencing was blood. The receptors originated from a man aged 18 to 29 with Graves' ophthalmopathy.

In its sample, this clonotype was seen a few times. The genes are TRBV29-1 and TRBJ2-1; maybe TRBD2 (6 bases). V lost 1 base and J lost 2, with 15 bases in between. The CDR3 contains 16 residues. In germline, CDR1 is SQVTM, CDR2 ANQGSEA. This CDR3 is CSVEGGEPEAYNEQFF. The CDR3 DNA sequence: TGCAGCGTTGAAGGGGGGGAGCCAGAGGCCTACAATGAGCAGTTCTTC.

The chain joins TRBV6-1 to TRBJ1-1; TRBD1 might be the D (5 bases). The ends were cut back, 8 bases at V and 1 base at J, with 14 bases in the middle. CDR3 length: 14 amino acids. In germline, CDR1 is MNHNS, CDR2 SASEGT. The CDR3 sequence: CASGRAGRNTEAFF. DNA for the CDR3: TGTGCCAGCGGACGGGCAGGGAGGAACACTGAAGCTTTCTTT.

The chain uses TRBV7-8 and TRBJ2-1, with D uncertain. The CDR3 loop spans 15 amino acids. V was shortened by 5 bases and J by 9 bases, with 20 bases between the two germline ends. Germline V gene data show CDR1 as SGHVS and CDR2 as FQNEAQ. The DNA of the CDR3 is TGTGCCAGCAGCCCCTGGCTATCGGGCCCCAGTGAGCAGTTCTTC. Translated: CASSPWLSGPSEQFF.

At least ten counts were recorded for this clonotype. The chain has TRBV2 and TRBJ1-5, with no clear D. Germline values: CDR1 SNHLY, CDR2 FYNNEI. The CDR3 totals 13 residues. Trimming removed 3 bases at V and 7 bases at J, with 10 bases between. CDR3 protein: CASSDFAAQPQHF. The CDR3 nucleotides read TGTGCCAGCAGTGATTTTGCAGCGCAGCCCCAGCATTTT.

This clonotype was found many times. The chain combines TRBV7-4 with TRBJ2-5, with unresolved D. Germline assignment: CDR1 SGHVT and CDR2 SQSDAQ. This CDR3 contains 15 residues. V was pared by 5 bases and J by 7 bases, with 20 bases between. Here the CDR3 reads CASSVPRRRCWTQYF. In nucleotides, the CDR3 is TGTGCCAGCAGCGTACCGCGACGTCGGTGTTGGACCCAGTACTTC.

This clonotype was found many times. V is TRBV24-1 and J is TRBJ2-3; D call uncertain. The V and J ends lost 5 bases and 3 bases respectively, with 8 bases between them. The germline gives CDR1 KGHDR, CDR2 SFDVKD. The CDR3 has 13 amino acids. The CDR3 DNA sequence: TGTGCCACCAGTGGGCCCGCGACAGATACGCAGTATTTT. This gives the protein CATSGPATDTQYF.

This clonotype was seen a few times. This rearrangement joins TRBV2 to TRBJ1-6; perhaps TRBD1 as D (5 bases). The V gene's germline CDR1 is SNHLY and CDR2 FYNNEI. The CDR3 runs to 14 residues. V shed 10 bases and J shed 7 bases, with 17 bases lying between them. As DNA, the CDR3 is TGTGCCAACGTTATGGGGGGGGGAAATTCACCCCTCCACTTT. Translation gives CANVMGGGNSPLHF. Filled out from reference TRBV2 and TRBJ1-6, the complete variable domain reads EPEVTQTPSHQVTQMGQEVILRCVPISNHLYFYWYRQILGQKVEFLVSFYNNEISEKSEIFDDQFSVERPDGSNFTLKIRSTKLEDSAMYFCANVMGGGNSPLHFGNGTRLTVT.

The chain recombines TRBV19 with TRBJ2-1, with 9 bases matching TRBD2. This CDR3 is 14 amino acids long. Trimming removed 6 bases from V and 7 bases from J; junction bases left unmatched: 7. Germline V lookup: CDR1 LNHDA, CDR2 SQIVND (reference sequence). CDR3 amino acids: CASRGGGARNEQFF. CDR3 sequence (DNA): TGTGCCAGTAGGGGCGGGGGGGCTCGGAATGAGCAGTTCTTC.